This T cell receptor (beta chain) was captured by sequencing in a study of blood T cell repertoires in COVID-19. Study at large: The study drew acute and convalescent COVID-19 samples from the United States, Italy and Spain. Sources were T cells, B-cell-depleted T cells, or PBMCs; the material itself was cDNA or gDNA.

In germline, CDR1 is SEHNR, CDR2 FQNEAQ (reference sequence). The CDR3 is 16 residues long. J gave up 2 bases and V 6 bases, and 9 bases lay outside the gene matches. This clone has only one observation. Authors' processing steps: From reference gene primer amplification, estimates of nucleated cell counts were derived. TCRdb's table, derived via immunoSEQ multiplex PCR, lists solely in-frame clones and lacks some. V, J and clone size were drawn from that table, and D and trimming were deduced from the DNA. The sample consists of roughly 30,000 clones, about 94% of them appearing once. The sequenced sample consisted of peripheral blood. The chain links TRBV7-9 to TRBJ2-3; 9 bases map to TRBD2. The TCR sequence derives from a human donor in a cohort sampled during active COVID-19. CDR3 nucleotides: TGTGCCAGCAGGGTTGGACTAGCGCTAAACACAGATACGCAGTATTTT. Its protein is CASRVGLALNTDTQYF. Combining the CDR3 with reference TRBV7-9 and TRBJ2-3 gives the whole variable domain DTGVSQNPRHKITKRGQNVTFRCDPISEHNRLYWYRQTLGQGPEFLTYFQNEAQLEKSRLLSDRFSAERPKGSFSTLEIQRTEQGDSAMYLCASRVGLALNTDTQYFGPGTRLTVL.